The rows below give T cell receptor beta chains drawn from one sample of a study of radiotherapy plus CTLA-4 blockade in lung cancer. Libraries were prepared by immunoSEQ multiplex PCR; TCRdb keeps only in-frame clonotypes and omits some of them. The sample includes tens of thousands of clones, about four fifths of them seen just once. This material consisted of peripheral blood, taken from a patient treated with radiotherapy plus ipilimumab. The receptors come from a human donor with non-small cell lung cancer who had a partial response to radiotherapy plus ipilimumab. Some clones in this sample may be carry-over from other donors' samples. Both conserved end residues are part of each CDR3. The D gene is left open where the match is weak. Rows may omit the clone size; those that give it use once, few, many or a size class.

j_gene	d_gene	v_gene	abundance	CDR3nt	CDR3aa
TRBJ2-2	-	TRBV2	-	TGTGCCAGCAGTGAATCAGGGATGAACACCGGGGAGCTGTTTTTT	CASSESGMNTGELFF
TRBJ1-3	TRBD1	TRBV7-9	-	TGTGCCAGCAGCCAAGACAGGGCTTCGGGAAACACCATATATTTT	CASSQDRASGNTIYF
TRBJ1-4	-	TRBV19	-	TGTGCCAGTACCATACAGGGTGCAAACGAAAAACTGTTTTTT	CASTIQGANEKLFF
TRBJ2-1	-	TRBV7-3	-	TGTGCCAGCAGCCGGGACTCGACGGTAGACAATGAGCAGTTCTTC	CASSRDSTVDNEQFF
TRBJ2-5	-	TRBV19	-	TGTGCCAGTACAGAGGACGGAGGAAGGCCAGAGACCCAGTACTTC	CASTEDGGRPETQYF
TRBJ2-1	-	TRBV7-3	-	TGTGCCAGCAGCCGTGGAGTTGGGGAGCAGTTCTTC	CASSRGVGEQFF
TRBJ2-4	-	TRBV28	-	TGTGCCAGCACTTCAGGCGGGGCGGCGAACATTCAGTACTTC	CASTSGGAANIQYF
TRBJ2-7	TRBD2	TRBV4-3	few	TGCGCCAGCAGCCAAGAAGCCGGCGGGGGCTACGAGCAGTACTTC	CASSQEAGGGYEQYF
TRBJ2-1	TRBD1	TRBV15	-	TGTGCCACCAGCAGAGATCGGGCAGGGGGTCGAAATGAGCAGTTCTTC	CATSRDRAGGRNEQFF
TRBJ2-5	-	TRBV4-2	once	TGTGCCAGCAGCCAAGATCGGGTTTCCCGGGGGACCCAGTACTTC	CASSQDRVSRGTQYF
TRBJ2-6	-	TRBV29-1	few	TGCAGCGTTAGAGTCGGTGGGGCCAACGTCCTGACTTTC	CSVRVGGANVLTF
TRBJ2-7	TRBD2	TRBV19	few	TGTGCCAGTAGTATCACTCTAGCGGGAGGCGCGGACGAGCAGTACTTC	CASSITLAGGADEQYF
TRBJ2-3	TRBD2	TRBV9	-	TGTGCCAGCAGCGTAGATAGCGGGGGCCCTAAAACGCAGTATTTT	CASSVDSGGPKTQYF
TRBJ2-7	-	TRBV5-1	-	TGCGCCAGCAGCTTGGACTCAGGACACTCCTACGAGCAGTACTTC	CASSLDSGHSYEQYF
TRBJ2-3	TRBD1	TRBV5-1	once	TGCGCCAGCAGCTACACAGGGGTGAATGGAGATACGCAGTATTTT	CASSYTGVNGDTQYF
TRBJ2-2	-	TRBV7-6	-	TGTGCCAGCAGCCCGTATAGCGAAACGAACACCGGGGAGCTGTTTTTT	CASSPYSETNTGELFF
TRBJ1-2	-	TRBV14	-	TGTGCCAGCAGCCACGCCAGGGGATCTGGCTACACCTTC	CASSHARGSGYTF
TRBJ1-5	-	TRBV7-2	-	TGTGCCAGCAGTTTTCATAGAGGAAGTCAGCCCCAGCATTTT	CASSFHRGSQPQHF
TRBJ2-2	-	TRBV28	-	TGTGCCACCCTGAAAACCGGGACTCACTCCCGGTGGACGTTTTTT	CATLKTGTHSRWTFF
TRBJ2-7	-	TRBV2	-	TGTGCCAGTCGGACAGCTCCCTACGAGCAGTACTTC	CASRTAPYEQYF
TRBJ2-2	-	TRBV10-1	-	TGCGCCAGCAGCGAGCAAAACACCGGGGAGCTGTTTTTT	CASSEQNTGELFF
TRBJ1-1	-	TRBV7-3	-	TGTGCCAGCAGCTTATATGATAGGGGAGGGGACACTGAAGCTTTCTTT	CASSLYDRGGDTEAFF
TRBJ2-7	TRBD1	TRBV7-9	-	TGTGCCAGCACCCTCTTTCCGGACAGGGGTCACGAGCAGTACTTC	CASTLFPDRGHEQYF
TRBJ2-7	-	TRBV9	-	TGTGCCAGCAGCCCCCGGGACTTCGCCTACGAGCAGTACTTC	CASSPRDFAYEQYF
TRBJ1-3	-	TRBV9	many	TGTGCCAGCAGCCGAGACTACTCTGGAAACACCATATATTTT	CASSRDYSGNTIYF
TRBJ1-2	-	TRBV4-3	-	TGCGCCAGCAGCCCCTTCCGAGAAAACTATGGCTACACCTTC	CASSPFRENYGYTF
TRBJ2-7	TRBD1	TRBV7-3	-	TGTGCCAGCAGCTTAAGGCCACGATCCGGGACAGTATCCTACGAGCAGTACTTC	CASSLRPRSGTVSYEQYF
TRBJ1-6	TRBD1	TRBV11-3	once	TGTGCCAGCAGCTTAGGGACCCTAGGACAGGGCGGATGGAATTCACCCCTCCACTTT	CASSLGTLGQGGWNSPLHF
TRBJ2-3	-	TRBV19	-	TGTGCCAGTAACAGCGGAACCACAGATACGCAGTATTTT	CASNSGTTDTQYF
TRBJ1-5	-	TRBV2	-	TGTGCCAGCAGTGATGCGGGAGGGTATCAGCCCCAGCATTTT	CASSDAGGYQPQHF
TRBJ2-3	TRBD1	TRBV13	-	TGTGCCAGCAGCTTCAGACAGGGGTACACAGATACGCAGTATTTT	CASSFRQGYTDTQYF
TRBJ1-6	-	TRBV6-5	-	TGTGCCAGCAGTCAGGGACATGTGAATTCACCCCTCCACTTT	CASSQGHVNSPLHF
TRBJ2-5	-	TRBV6-6	-	TGTGCCAGCAGAACGACAGGACTCCAAGAGACCCAGTACTTC	CASRTTGLQETQYF
TRBJ2-5	-	TRBV28	-	TGTGCCAGCAGTCAGGCGGGGGCGGAGGGGCGAGAGACCCAGTACTTC	CASSQAGAEGRETQYF
TRBJ2-7	-	TRBV6-6	-	TGTGCCAGCACTGTAACGGGAGAGCAGTACTTC	CASTVTGEQYF
TRBJ1-5	TRBD1	TRBV5-3	-	TGTGCCAGAAATAGGACAGGCAATAGCAATCAGCCCCAGCATTTT	CARNRTGNSNQPQHF
TRBJ2-1	-	TRBV5-5	-	TGTGCCAGCAGCTTACAGGGTCTAAACTCCTACAATGAGCAGTTCTTC	CASSLQGLNSYNEQFF
TRBJ1-3	-	TRBV5-1	-	TGCGCCAGCAGCTTGGGGCCTGGAAACACCATATATTTT	CASSLGPGNTIYF
TRBJ2-5	-	TRBV7-9	-	TGTGCCAGCACGATACCAGGTCCGGGGGAGACCCAGTACTTC	CASTIPGPGETQYF
TRBJ2-2	-	TRBV28	-	TGTGCCAGCCGGAGTGGGGGCGGGAGCACCGGGGAGCTGTTTTTT	CASRSGGGSTGELFF
TRBJ1-5	-	TRBV19	-	TGTGCCAGTAGTACAGCTTCGTTGAGGTTGCCCCAGCATTTT	CASSTASLRLPQHF
TRBJ2-2	TRBD2	TRBV6-6	-	TGTGCCAGCAGTTACTGGACTAGCGGGGGGACCGGGAAGCTGTTTTTT	CASSYWTSGGTGKLFF
TRBJ2-3	TRBD2	TRBV7-6	-	TGTGCCAGCAGCTTAGTTGGGACTAGCTTCGCAGATACGCAGTATTTT	CASSLVGTSFADTQYF
TRBJ2-2	TRBD1	TRBV5-1	-	TGCGCCAGCAGCTTGGCCACCGGGACAGGGGGCAATAGCGGGGAGCTGTTTTTT	CASSLATGTGGNSGELFF
TRBJ2-1	TRBD2	TRBV7-9	-	TGTGCCAGCAGACCACGACTAGCGGGAGGGAGGATCGATGAGCAGTTCTTC	CASRPRLAGGRIDEQFF
TRBJ2-3	TRBD2	TRBV6-1	-	TGTGCCAGCAGTGAAAGGGTGGCGGGAGGGCACACAGATACGCAGTATTTT	CASSERVAGGHTDTQYF
TRBJ1-2	-	TRBV30	-	TGTGCCTGGAGGCTCCTAGGATCCTATGGCTACACCTTC	CAWRLLGSYGYTF
TRBJ2-4	TRBD1	TRBV18	-	TGTGCCAGCTCAACGGCGACAGGGCAAAACATTCAGTACTTC	CASSTATGQNIQYF
TRBJ1-1	-	TRBV7-7	-	TGTGCCAGCAGCCCGACAGGTTCCAACACTGAAGCTTTCTTT	CASSPTGSNTEAFF
TRBJ2-3	-	TRBV6-1	-	TGTGCCAGCAGTGTAGGACAGCCCCGCGATACGCAGTATTTT	CASSVGQPRDTQYF
TRBJ2-3	-	TRBV7-3	-	TGTGCCAGCAGAGGAGCAGATACGCAGTATTTT	CASRGADTQYF
TRBJ1-5	-	TRBV19	-	TGTGCCAGTAGTGGACAGAGCAATCAGCCCCAGCATTTT	CASSGQSNQPQHF
TRBJ2-5	-	TRBV7-7	-	TGTGCCAGCAGCCCATCCCCGGGGCCCGGGAGCGGAGAGACCCAGTACTTC	CASSPSPGPGSGETQYF
TRBJ1-2	TRBD1	TRBV30	-	TGTGCCTTTGCCGGGACAGGGTTCGGCTATGGCTACACCTTC	CAFAGTGFGYGYTF